One and the same sample provided the 11 T cell receptor beta chains below, sequenced in a study of T cells in Graves' hyperthyroidism and ophthalmopathy. Amplified TCR beta CDR3 regions came from RNA transcripts. In the first-round RT-PCR of the TCR CDR3, the HTBI primer set was used. TCRdb re-analysed the multiplex PCR reads in MiXCR, keeping a single row per CDR3 protein. This table holds more than 550,000 distinct CDR3 sequences, about 19% found once. The sample comprised blood. The source of these receptors is a woman aged 45-60 years with Graves' hyperthyroidism that later progressed to Graves' ophthalmopathy.

The chain links TRBV19 to TRBJ1-5; the D gene is possibly TRBD1 (6 bases). The CDR3 is made up of 15 amino acids. Germline V gene data show CDR1 as LNHDA and CDR2 as SQIVND (reference sequence). Trimming left V 4 bases short and J 5 bases short, with 15 bases between. The CDR3 region is CASSTQVGGYQPQHF. In nucleotides, the CDR3 is TGTGCCAGTAGTACCCAAGTGGGGGGCTATCAGCCCCAGCATTTT.

V and J are TRBV12-3 or TRBV12-4 and TRBJ2-1; the match to TRBD2 covers 9 bases. Losses at the gene ends were 6 bases for V and 8 bases for J; bases not matched to a gene: 14. The CDR3 sequence is 16 residues long. CDR3 sequence reads: CASRPTRGGELDEQFF. The CDR3 bases are TGTGCCAGCAGGCCGACTCGCGGGGGGGAACTGGATGAGCAGTTCTTC.

The chain couples TRBV6-2 or TRBV6-3 to TRBJ2-2, with TRBD2 matching over 9 bases. This CDR3 has 19 residues. The trim removed 6 bases at V and 2 bases at J, leaving 16 bases unmatched. Germline V CDR1 and CDR2: MNHEY, SVGEGT. CDR3 coding DNA: TGTGCCAGCAGAAACACGACCTTTGGAGCGGGGGGCAACACCGGGGAGCTGTTTTTT. Its protein is CASRNTTFGAGGNTGELFF.

Many counts were recorded for this clonotype. The chain employs TRBV12-3 or TRBV12-4 and TRBJ2-1; D ambiguous. The CDR3 extends over 14 amino acids. The V gene lost 4 bases and the J gene lost 0 bases, with 7 bases spanning the gap. The CDR3: CASSWKTSYNEQFF. CDR3 nucleotide sequence: TGTGCCAGCAGTTGGAAGACCTCCTACAATGAGCAGTTCTTC.

This rearrangement joins TRBV7-3 to TRBJ2-3; 11 positions match TRBD2. The junction had 11 bases not matched to a gene; V was cut back by 0 bases and J by 6 bases. The CDR3 spans 18 residues. The germline V gene has CDR1 SGHTA and CDR2 FQGTGA. The CDR3 here is CASSLTPLTSGAGDTQYF. DNA of the CDR3: TGTGCCAGCAGCTTAACGCCCCTGACTAGCGGGGCAGGCGATACGCAGTATTTT.

This clonotype showed up just a few times. The CDR3 end shows no conserved phenylalanine or tryptophan, and so a read error is likely. The V gene is TRBV5-1, the J gene TRBJ1-1; a possible D gene is TRBD1 (6 bases). The CDR3 is made up of 16 amino acids. CDR1 is SGHRS, CDR2 YFSETQ, per germline. Trimming stripped 4 bases from V and 2 bases from J, with 18 bases between. This CDR3 is CASSTLQGRGNTEAFS. Written as DNA, the CDR3 is TGCGCCAGCAGCACATTACAGGGACGGGGAAACACTGAAGCTTTCTCT.

This clonotype was found many times. The chain is built from TRBV20-1 and TRBJ1-1, with a tentative D call TRBD1 (6 bases). Deletions cut 2 bases from V and 5 bases from J, with 18 bases between. The CDR3 contains 15 residues. Germline loops: CDR1 DFQATT, CDR2 SNEGSKA (reference sequence). The DNA of the CDR3 is TGCAGTGCTAGACTACGAGGGGGGCCGTATACTGAAGCTTTCTTT. Translation gives CSARLRGGPYTEAFF.

This rearrangement joins TRBV30 to TRBJ2-5, with TRBD2 matching over 9 bases. V lost 3 bases to trimming and J lost 1 base; unmatched junction nucleotides: 12. CDR3 length: 17 residues. Germline CDR1 GTSNPN, CDR2 SVGIG (reference sequence). The DNA for the CDR3 is TGTGCCTGGAGATTAGGTAGCGGGGGAGTTTCCCAAGAGACCCAGTACTTC. Residues: CAWRLGSGGVSQETQYF.

This clonotype appeared many times. The chain has TRBV9 and TRBJ1-6; a possible D gene is TRBD1 (5 bases). Between the trimmed V and J ends, which lost 2 bases and 4 bases, there was a span of 7 bases. Germline V gene lookup returns CDR1 SGDLS and CDR2 YYNGEE. This CDR3 region has 14 residues. The CDR3, as DNA: TGTGCCAGCAGCGTGGGGGATTATAATTCACCCCTCCACTTT. This translates into CASSVGDYNSPLHF.

This clonotype has a count of ten or more. The chain carries TRBV2 and TRBJ1-4; maybe TRBD1 (5 bases). Germline V gives CDR1 SNHLY, CDR2 FYNNEI. V shed 6 bases and J shed 7 bases, with 21 bases lying between them. CDR3 length equals 16 residues. The CDR3 DNA sequence: TGTGCCAGCAGATCCGAAGTTCAGGGCTGGAGTGAAAAACTGTTTTTT. It encodes CASRSEVQGWSEKLFF.

The chain uses TRBV6-1 and TRBJ2-7; 7 bases align to TRBD1. Germline CDR1 MNHNS, CDR2 SASEGT. The ends lost 7 bases at V and 9 bases at J; junction bases unmatched: 12. The CDR3 is 13 residues long. CDR3 region: CASNRGQSMGQYF. The CDR3, as DNA: TGTGCCAGCAACCGGGGACAGAGTATGGGGCAGTACTTC.